These 10 T cell receptor beta chains were all obtained from the same sample, sequenced in a study of shared clonotypes between healthy human individuals (dated by TCRdb to 2020 to 2021). CD8 naive samples consisted of CD45RO-negative cells that were positively selected for CCR7, yielding a CD45RA+CCR7+ population without TemRA cells. Libraries came from the immunoSEQ multiplex PCR assay. Not all clones reach the TCRdb copy of this immuneACCESS table, which keeps in-frame sequences only. Checked studies attribute under half of the gap to unresolved V genes and leave the rest unexplained. The sample contains millions of clones, around 93% of them found a single time. The ten top clones hold 1.5% to 2% of the sample. Sequenced material: naive CD8+ T cells from PBMCs. Explained via the paper, the cell subset or site label denotes: CD45RA+CCR7+. The source is a man aged 18 to 29 in good health. Some clones in this sample may be carry-over from other donors' samples.

The gene calls are TRBV27 and TRBJ2-1; D is unresolved. Trimming shortened V by 8 bases and J by 4 bases, and 15 bases separated the two germline ends. The CDR3 is made up of 14 amino acids. Germline V lookup: CDR1 MNHEY, CDR2 SMNVEV (reference sequence). The CDR3 DNA reads TGTGCCAGCCAAAGTATATCCCCTTACAATGAGCAGTTCTTC. It specifies CASQSISPYNEQFF.

The chain has TRBV6-6 and TRBJ1-6; D uncertain. Germline V gene lookup returns CDR1 MNHNY and CDR2 SVGAGI (reference sequence). This CDR3 spans 11 amino acids. Deletions cut 8 bases from V and 8 bases from J, with 7 bases between. This CDR3 reads CASSVDSPLHF. The CDR3 DNA is TGTGCCAGCTCTGTAGATTCACCCCTCCACTTT.

The chain couples TRBV4-1 to TRBJ2-3, with D perhaps TRBD2 (7 bases). V lost 0 bases and J 0 bases, leaving 16 bases between the germline ends. The CDR3 consists of 18 residues. Germline CDR1 is MGHRA and CDR2 is YSYEKL. This chain's CDR3 is CASSQERGGVFSTDTQYF. The CDR3 DNA is TGCGCCAGCAGCCAAGAAAGGGGGGGAGTGTTCAGCACAGATACGCAGTATTTT.

In this sample, this clone turned up a few times. CDR3 nucleotide sequence: TGTGCCAGCAGCAGGACTGGCAAGGGCACTGAAGCTTTCTTT. Amino acids: CASSRTGKGTEAFF. The genes are TRBV28 and TRBJ1-1; D call uncertain. From germline, CDR1 is MDHEN and CDR2 SYDVKM. The CDR3 covers 14 residues. Trimming cost V 6 bases and J 4 bases, with 15 bases left between them. Variable domain in full (rest from reference TRBV28 and TRBJ1-1): DVKVTQSSRYLVKRTGEKVFLECVQDMDHENMFWYRQDPGLGLRLIYFSYDVKMKEKGDIPEGYSVSREKKERFSLILESASTNQTSMYLCASSRTGKGTEAFFGQGTRLTVV.

In this sample, this clone turned up once. Different DNA sequences within this sample yield the same CDR3. V is TRBV5-6 and J is TRBJ1-2; D ambiguous. The CDR3 runs 12 residues. Germline V gene data show CDR1 as SGHDT and CDR2 as YYEEEE. V lost 0 bases, J lost 2 bases, and 2 bases lay in between. The DNA for the CDR3 is TGTGCCAGCAGCTTGGGGAACTATGGCTACACCTTC. Protein sequence: CASSLGNYGYTF.

The chain combines TRBV2 with TRBJ1-5; D is perhaps TRBD1 (6 bases). Germline V gives CDR1 SNHLY, CDR2 FYNNEI. Between the trimmed V and J ends, which lost 5 bases and 3 bases, there was a span of 26 bases. The CDR3 is 19 amino acids. The CDR3 spells CASSIDPKEHTGSNQPQHF. The CDR3 DNA reads as TGTGCCAGCAGTATCGATCCTAAAGAGCATACAGGGTCCAATCAGCCCCAGCATTTT.

V gene TRBV15 combines with J gene TRBJ1-4; D uncertain. CDR3 size: 15 residues. Germline lookup yields CDR1 LNHNV and CDR2 YYDKDF (reference sequence). V lost 3 bases and J lost 8, with 16 bases in between. The CDR3 DNA reads TGTGCCACCAGCAGGGGCCCTTGGGCATCCGAAAAACTGTTTTTT. Its protein is CATSRGPWASEKLFF.

The chain carries TRBV7-8 and TRBJ2-7; D gene uncertain. This CDR3 has 14 amino acids. Germline CDR1 is SGHVS and CDR2 is FQNEAQ. The germline V and J ends were trimmed by 4 bases and 3 bases, with 13 bases remaining between them. CDR3 DNA: TGTGCCAGCAGCTCTAGGTTGGCGGACTACGAGCAGTACTTC. It yields the protein CASSSRLADYEQYF.

The chain links TRBV5-1 to TRBJ2-7; D is unresolved. CDR1 is SGHRS and CDR2 is YFSETQ in the germline V gene. The V end was cut by 3 bases, the J end by 2 bases, with 24 bases between. The CDR3 runs 18 residues. The CDR3 reads CASSWIGPSTEAPYEQYF. In DNA, the CDR3 is TGCGCCAGCAGCTGGATTGGCCCCTCTACAGAGGCACCCTACGAGCAGTACTTC.

This rearrangement joins TRBV27 to TRBJ2-7; 8 nucleotides match TRBD1. The length of the CDR3 is 15 residues. Germline-derived CDR1 and CDR2 are MNHEY and SMNVEV (reference sequence). Trimming removed 5 bases from V and 2 bases from J; junction bases left unmatched: 8. The CDR3 coding sequence is TGTGCCAGCAGTAACCTACGACAGGGGACCTACGAGCAGTACTTC. Translated, it gives CASSNLRQGTYEQYF.